Reported below is one T cell receptor (beta chain). As yet, its antigen is unknown. Primers for the PCR totalled 60 Vbeta and 13 Jbeta. Produced via immunoSEQ multiplex PCR; TCRdb's table is partial and in-frame only. The table includes tens of thousands of clones, over 70% detected once. The germline V gene encodes CDR1 SGHDT and CDR2 YYEEEE. The CDR3 sequence is 16 residues long. Losses at the gene ends were 4 bases for V and 4 bases for J; bases not matched to a gene: 8. This entry is derived from a study of cytomegalovirus exposure and HLA in healthy donors. The study's findings and limits: It was in a later analysis that TCR association rates were seen to vary by HLA locus, highest for DRB1 and lowest for HLA-C. A few V segments could not be told apart, such as TRBV6-2 and TRBV6-3, and were left out.

The specimen sequenced was PBMCs. The chain carries TRBV5-6 and TRBJ2-1, with 10 bases matching TRBD2. The receptor's source is a girl aged 2 to 10 in good health and CMV-seropositive. The chain's CDR3 is CASSPEKREGYNEQFF. The CDR3 DNA reads as TGTGCCAGCAGCCCGGAGAAGCGGGAGGGATACAATGAGCAGTTCTTC.